The clone carrying this TCR beta chain was seen ten or more times. The data stem from a study of patients and donors after allogeneic stem cell transplantation. The CDR3 covers 16 residues. Germline V gene data show CDR1 as LNHNV and CDR2 as YYDKDF (reference sequence). V was shortened by 0 bases and J by 1 base, with 12 bases between the two germline ends. Each CDR3 protein gets one entry after TCRdb re-called the RT-PCR reads with MiXCR. The sample holds roughly 940,000 distinct CDR3 sequences, about a sixth seen once. This chain uses TRBV15 with TRBJ1-1, with D hard to call. Sequenced input: blood, either unsorted or a sorted T cell fraction (not recorded which). The clonotype was recovered from a human donor who was either an allogeneic HSCT recipient or a stem cell or donor lymphocyte infusion donor (not recorded which). It is not recorded whose cells these are; they may come from a transplant donor. The CDR3 DNA sequence: TGTGCCACCAGCAGAGATCGGCCGACGGCGAACACTGAAGCTTTCTTT. It specifies CATSRDRPTANTEAFF.